Reported below is one TCR beta chain. Antigen specificity is unknown. PCR primers comprised 60 Vbeta and 13 Jbeta primers. Repertoires were generated with immunoSEQ multiplex PCR, while TCRdb's copy carries only in-frame clones and drops some. The sample totals approximately 110,000 clones. V was pared by 4 bases and J by 5 bases, with 7 bases of the junction left unmatched. Per germline, CDR1 SNHLY and CDR2 FYNNEI. CDR3 length equals 17 residues. The data belong to a study of cytomegalovirus exposure and HLA in healthy donors. Study at large: The Caucasian-associated ancestry cluster held about 80% of 300 to 450 genotyped donors.

Whole-study findings and limits: The classifier was said to identify cytomegalovirus status with high specificity and sensitivity.

The sequence was obtained from a man aged 30-40 years in good health and CMV-seronegative. Sequenced input: PBMCs. V usage is TRBV2 and J usage is TRBJ1-6; 11 bases agree with TRBD1. CDR3 nucleotide sequence: TGTGCCAGCAGTGGGCCGGGACAGGGGGAGAATAATTCACCCCTCCACTTT. This translates into CASSGPGQGENNSPLHF.